Listed below are T cell receptor beta chains from one sample, sequenced in a study of patients and donors after allogeneic stem cell transplantation. TCRdb used MiXCR to reprocess the RT-PCR reads, holding one entry per CDR3 protein. The sample records roughly 230,000 distinct CDR3 sequences, around 14% being singletons. Sequencing used blood, either unsorted or a sorted T cell fraction (not recorded which). The source is a human donor who was either an allogeneic HSCT recipient or a stem cell or donor lymphocyte infusion donor (not recorded which). It is not recorded whose cells these are; they may come from a transplant donor. CDR3s include the opening cysteine and the closing phenylalanine or tryptophan. Where a row states a size, it is once, few, many or the class of an expanded clone; other rows omit it.

clone_size v_call cdr3_aa
many TRBV7-2 CASSYSPQGTEAFF
. TRBV6-1 CASTPMDGSSYEQYF
few TRBV29-1 CSVEWREPGIYNEQFF
. TRBV5-5 CASSSRTGDFQETQYF
few TRBV11-1 CASSTRGGGRETQYF
few TRBV2 CASSVRIANTGELFF
few TRBV5-1 CASAYTGSSYEQYF
many TRBV5-1 CASSPTMVGAEAFF
. TRBV4-3 CASSQDHRGHKPPEAFF
many TRBV6-1 CASRPNSPGANTGELFF
few TRBV29-1 CSGVLRGGYGYTF
many TRBV12-3/TRBV12-4 CASRNSGGRVDTQYF
many TRBV10-3 CAINPDGGGAATQYF